The T cell receptor (beta chain) described here comes from a study of identifying expanded T cells in peripheral blood. Study conclusions and caveats: Technical replicates showed roughly 1.2 changed clones; roughly two weeks roughly 18; four weeks 19. Across healthy donors, higher total template counts meant significantly greater approximately two-week count variance.

The table came from immunoSEQ multiplex PCR; TCRdb's copy has only in-frame clones and leaves some out. The table records under 150,000 clones, less than 90% of them present only once. For this clone: Its antigen is not known.

No infections or other immune events were documented during collection. This receptor was obtained from a person aged 18-70 years in good health. The sample was blood.

CDR3 region: CAWSDRGNTIYF. The CDR3 DNA reads TGTGCCTGGAGCGACAGGGGAAACACCATATATTTT. The chain combines TRBV30 with TRBJ1-3; TRBD1 might be the D (6 bases). V was pared by 3 bases and J by 4 bases, with 7 bases between. The CDR3 totals 12 residues. The germline CDR1 and CDR2 sequences are GTSNPN and SVGIG (reference sequence).